This T cell receptor beta chain was identified during a study of cytomegalovirus exposure and HLA in healthy donors. In germline, CDR1 is MNHEY, CDR2 SMNVEV (reference sequence). The CDR3 is made up of 15 amino acids. V gave up 6 bases and J gave up 0 bases, with 12 bases separating them. The PCR employed 60 Vbeta primers together with 13 Jbeta primers. Method: immunoSEQ multiplex PCR; TCRdb's copy keeps in-frame clones and lacks some. There are roughly 170,000 clones in the sample; over 70% occur only once, and roughly 1.4% lies in the top ten. Sequencing used PBMCs. This receptor was obtained from a young woman in good health and CMV-seropositive. The chain has TRBV27 and TRBJ2-1, with a possible D match to TRBD2 (6 bases). The CDR3 region has the DNA TGTGCCAGCAGCATAGCGGAAAGCTCCTACAATGAGCAGTTCTTC. Protein product: CASSIAESSYNEQFF.